The present T cell receptor beta chain was sequenced within a study of regulatory dendritic cells for organ transplantation. As concerns this clone: Its antigen remains unidentified.

Profiling relied on immunoSEQ multiplex PCR, and the TCRdb table lists in-frame clones only, not all of them. Of 11,000 or so clones listed, around two thirds are singletons. Study outcomes and limitations: Resting memory CD8+ T cells held the most alloreactive clonotypes. Naive T cells showed high diversity, memory cells less, memory CD8+ least. Regulatory dendritic cells appeared to expand memory CD8+ clones less than mature ones.

Naive CD45RA+ and memory CD45RO+ CD4+ or CD8+ T cells were FACS-sorted. CDR1 is SEHNR, CDR2 FQNEAQ, per germline (reference sequence). The CDR3 is 15 amino acids. This clonotype was obtained from a human donor in good health. Material: memory CD8+ T cells from blood. Subset reported: CD45RO+ memory T cells. The chain carries TRBV7-9 and TRBJ2-5; the D is unclear. Gene TRBJ2-7 matches the end of the DNA better, so the J call may be wrong. As DNA, the CDR3 is TGTGCCAGCAGCTTAGTGGTGGATCTCCGTTCCGAGCAGTACTTC. Residues: CASSLVVDLRSEQYF.